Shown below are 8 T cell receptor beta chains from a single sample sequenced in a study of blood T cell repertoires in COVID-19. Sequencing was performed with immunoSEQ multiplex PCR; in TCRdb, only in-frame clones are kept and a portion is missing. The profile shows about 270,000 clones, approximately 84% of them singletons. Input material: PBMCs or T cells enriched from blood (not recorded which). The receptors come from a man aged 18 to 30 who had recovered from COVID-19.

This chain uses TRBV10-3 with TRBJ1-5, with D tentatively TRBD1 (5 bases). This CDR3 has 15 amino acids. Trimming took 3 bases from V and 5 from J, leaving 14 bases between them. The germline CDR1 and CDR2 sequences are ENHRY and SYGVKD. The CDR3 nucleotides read TGTGCCATCAGTGAAGGTCGGGGGGGAGATCAGCCCCAGCATTTT. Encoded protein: CAISEGRGGDQPQHF.

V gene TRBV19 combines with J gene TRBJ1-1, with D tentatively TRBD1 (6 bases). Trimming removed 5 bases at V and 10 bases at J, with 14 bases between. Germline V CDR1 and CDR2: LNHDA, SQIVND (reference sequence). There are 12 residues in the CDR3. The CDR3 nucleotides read TGTGCCAGTAGTGGGGACGGGACAAGAGCTTTCTTT. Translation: CASSGDGTRAFF.

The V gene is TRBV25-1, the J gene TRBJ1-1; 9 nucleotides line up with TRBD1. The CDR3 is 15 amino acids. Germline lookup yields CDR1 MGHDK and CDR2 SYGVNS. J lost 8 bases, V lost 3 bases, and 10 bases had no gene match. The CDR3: CASSDYRGRISEAFF. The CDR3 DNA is TGTGCCAGCAGTGATTACAGGGGGCGCATTTCGGAAGCTTTCTTT.

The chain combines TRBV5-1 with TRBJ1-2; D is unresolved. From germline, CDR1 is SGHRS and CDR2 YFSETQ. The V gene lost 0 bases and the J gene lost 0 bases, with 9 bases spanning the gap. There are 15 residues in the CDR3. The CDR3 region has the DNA TGCGCCAGCAGCTTGGGGGCAGATACTAACTATGGCTACACCTTC. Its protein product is CASSLGADTNYGYTF.

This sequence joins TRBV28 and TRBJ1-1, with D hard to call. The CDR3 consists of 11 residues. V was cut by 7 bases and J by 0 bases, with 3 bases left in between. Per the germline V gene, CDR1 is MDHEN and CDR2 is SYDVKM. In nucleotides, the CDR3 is TGTGCCAGCACCATGAACACTGAAGCTTTCTTT. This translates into CASTMNTEAFF.

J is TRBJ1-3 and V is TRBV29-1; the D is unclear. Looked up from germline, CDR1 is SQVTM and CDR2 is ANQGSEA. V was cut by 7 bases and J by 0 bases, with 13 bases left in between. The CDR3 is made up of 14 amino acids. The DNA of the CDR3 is TGCAGCGCAGTAGACTCGAGCTCTGGAAACACCATATATTTT. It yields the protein CSAVDSSSGNTIYF.

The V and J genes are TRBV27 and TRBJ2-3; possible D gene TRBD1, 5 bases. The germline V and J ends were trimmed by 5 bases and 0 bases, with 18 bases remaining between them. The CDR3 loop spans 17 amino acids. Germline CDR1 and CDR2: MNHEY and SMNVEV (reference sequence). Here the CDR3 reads CASSVPSDNPSTDTQYF. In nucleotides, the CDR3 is TGTGCCAGCAGTGTTCCTTCGGACAACCCTAGCACAGATACGCAGTATTTT.

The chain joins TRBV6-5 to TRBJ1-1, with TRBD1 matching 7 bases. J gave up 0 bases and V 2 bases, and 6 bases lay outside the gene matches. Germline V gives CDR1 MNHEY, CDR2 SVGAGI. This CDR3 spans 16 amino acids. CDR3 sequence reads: CASSYTAGGMNTEAFF. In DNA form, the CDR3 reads TGTGCCAGCAGTTACACGGCAGGGGGAATGAACACTGAAGCTTTCTTT.